The next 10 T cell receptor beta chains were all read from a single sample in a study of cytomegalovirus exposure and HLA in healthy donors. Use of 60 Vbeta and 13 Jbeta primers characterized the PCR. Profiling relied on immunoSEQ multiplex PCR, and the TCRdb table lists in-frame clones only, not all of them. Found here are about 90,000 clones, roughly 66% of them singletons; the top ten hold 2.1%. The sequenced sample was PBMCs. Source of these receptors: a man aged 25 to 40 in good health and CMV-seronegative.

CDR3 DNA: TGTGCCATCAGTCCGGAGGGAGTAGAAGCTTTCTTT. Protein: CAISPEGVEAFF. The V gene is TRBV10-3, the J gene TRBJ1-1; D uncertain. This CDR3 comprises 12 residues. V was cut by 5 bases and J by 8 bases, with 12 bases left in between. From germline, CDR1 is ENHRY and CDR2 SYGVKD.

J is TRBJ1-1 and V is TRBV4-1; 10 bases line up with TRBD1. From germline, CDR1 is MGHRA and CDR2 YSYEKL. This CDR3 comprises 14 residues. J gave up 8 bases and V 4 bases, and 7 bases lay outside the gene matches. CDR3 sequence: CASSLPTGGREAFF. The CDR3 DNA reads TGCGCCAGCAGCCTACCGACAGGGGGCAGGGAAGCTTTCTTT.

The chain is built from TRBV2 and TRBJ1-5; a weak D match, TRBD1 (5 bases). The V end lost 2 bases, the J end lost 7 bases, and 12 bases lay between the germline ends. Per the germline V gene, CDR1 is SNHLY and CDR2 is FYNNEI. The CDR3 has 14 amino acids. CDR3 amino acids: CASSESTGPQPQHF. CDR3 coding DNA: TGTGCCAGCAGTGAAAGTACAGGTCCACAGCCCCAGCATTTT.

The chain is built from TRBV28 and TRBJ1-2; D may be TRBD1 (5 bases). Germline values: CDR1 MDHEN, CDR2 SYDVKM. The CDR3 is 13 residues long. V lost 7 bases to trimming and J lost 3 bases, with 12 bases between them. CDR3 DNA sequence: TGTGCCAGCATGGGGCAGACCTACTATGGCTACACCTTC. Protein sequence: CASMGQTYYGYTF.

This clone was found a few times. The V gene is TRBV28, the J gene TRBJ1-5; TRBD1 matches 9 bases. Germline V gene sequence: CDR1 MDHEN, CDR2 SYDVKM. Trimming at V came to 3 bases and at J to 0 bases, leaving 6 bases not matched to a gene. The CDR3 is made up of 17 amino acids. CDR3 coding DNA: TGTGCCAGCAGTTTCAGGACAGGGGCCACTAGCAATCAGCCCCAGCATTTT. It specifies CASSFRTGATSNQPQHF.

This clone was seen a handful of times. The chain uses TRBV7-8 and TRBJ1-2; D is ambiguous. V was shortened by 5 bases and J by 2 bases, with 18 bases between the two germline ends. The CDR3 extends over 16 amino acids. Germline loops: CDR1 SGHVS, CDR2 FQNEAQ. DNA for the CDR3: TGTGCCAGCAGCCCCCTTAGGATAGCGGGGAACTATGGCTACACCTTC. Protein product: CASSPLRIAGNYGYTF.

This clone was detected once. Germline and junction disagree at one end, which may indicate a read error. The chain couples TRBV7-9 to TRBJ2-1, with D perhaps matching TRBD2 (5 bases). Germline V gives CDR1 SEHNR, CDR2 FQNEAQ (reference sequence). The CDR3 has 17 amino acids. CDR3 nucleotide sequence: TGTTCCAGCAGCTCACTTCGGGATGTTGTGAAGTACAATGAGCAGTTCTTC. This translates into CSSSSLRDVVKYNEQFF.

V and J are TRBV6-5 and TRBJ1-2; 8 nucleotides agree with TRBD1. The CDR3 is 15 residues long. Trimming cost V 5 bases and J 8 bases; bases outside gene matches: 13. The germline CDR1 and CDR2 sequences are MNHEY and SVGAGI. CDR3: CASSTWTGKIGGYTF. The CDR3 coding sequence is TGTGCCAGCAGTACTTGGACAGGGAAAATTGGCGGCTACACCTTC.

This clone has only a few counts. The genes are TRBV4-1 and TRBJ2-4; TRBD2 matches at 16 bases. The CDR3 covers 18 residues. The ends lost 3 bases at V and 1 base at J; junction bases unmatched: 3. CDR1 is MGHRA, CDR2 YSYEKL, per germline. The CDR3: CASSQGLAGGPAKNIQYF. In DNA, the CDR3 is TGCGCCAGCAGCCAGGGACTAGCGGGGGGGCCTGCCAAAAACATTCAGTACTTC.

This chain connects TRBV4-2 to TRBJ2-1; D gene ambiguous. CDR1 LGHNA and CDR2 YNFKEQ come from the germline V gene. Trimming took 6 bases from V and 0 from J, leaving 15 bases between them. The CDR3 is 16 residues long. The CDR3 bases are TGTGCCAGCAGTTATTCAGCGCGGAGCTCCTACAATGAGCAGTTCTTC. It encodes CASSYSARSSYNEQFF.